The rows below give T cell receptor beta chains drawn from one sample of a study of graft-versus-host responses after intestinal transplantation. Sequenced by immunoSEQ multiplex PCR; TCRdb stores in-frame clones only, minus some. The profile covers 95,000 to 110,000 clones, with about 90% appearing a single time and roughly 1% taken by the ten largest. Antigen specificity for these receptors is unknown. The material was unstimulated CD4+ T cells sorted from spleen or lymph node cells, obtained before intestinal transplant. Receptors were obtained from a human donor who received an intestinal transplant. CDR3s include the opening cysteine and the closing phenylalanine or tryptophan. The D gene is left open where the match is weak. A row's size may be missing; if present it is once, few, many or a size class.

j_call | d_call | clone_size | v_call | cdr3_nt | cdr3_aa
TRBJ2-1 | NA | NA | TRBV11-2 | TGTGCCAGCAGCTTAGGTTTGTACAATGAGCAGTTCTTC | CASSLGLYNEQFF
TRBJ2-3 | TRBD2 | few | TRBV10-1 | TGCGCCAGCAGTGCCGGGACTAGCTTTGGCACAGATACGCAGTATTTT | CASSAGTSFGTDTQYF
TRBJ1-3 | NA | NA | TRBV6-1 | TGTGCCAGCAGTGAAAGGGCGTCGGTAGGTCTGAGCTCTGGAAACACCATATATTTT | CASSERASVGLSSGNTIYF
TRBJ2-5 | TRBD2 | NA | TRBV6-5 | TGTGCCAGCAGTTACTCCAGACTAGCGGGAGAGACCCAGTACTTC | CASSYSRLAGETQYF
TRBJ2-7 | NA | NA | TRBV6-6 | TGTGCCAGCAGTTACTCGTTAGGCTCCTACGAGCAGTACTTC | CASSYSLGSYEQYF
TRBJ2-3 | NA | NA | TRBV11-2 | TGTGCCAGCAGCTTGGTAAAGGGGAAGTACCCAGATACGCAGTATTTT | CASSLVKGKYPDTQYF
TRBJ2-5 | TRBD2 | NA | TRBV28 | TGTGCCAGCAGTTTCCTCGGACTAGCGGGGGGGCGAGAGACCCAGTACTTC | CASSFLGLAGGRETQYF
TRBJ2-3 | TRBD2 | NA | TRBV6-8 | TGTGCCAGCCCTCCCCTGCGGGGGTCTCGGAGGGATACGCAGTATTTT | CASPPLRGSRRDTQYF
TRBJ1-2 | NA | NA | TRBV19 | TGTGCCAGTAGTATCGGGGCAGGCCCTAGCTATGGCTACACCTTC | CASSIGAGPSYGYTF
TRBJ1-2 | NA | NA | TRBV5-1 | TGCGCCAGCTCGAAGGACAGTCGGCGTGGCTACACCTTC | CASSKDSRRGYTF
TRBJ1-6 | NA | NA | TRBV4-1 | TGCGCCAGCAGCCAAGGGTCTACGGCCGTCGGCGCCTATAATTCACCCCTCCACTTT | CASSQGSTAVGAYNSPLHF
TRBJ2-7 | NA | NA | TRBV28 | TGTGCCAGCAGTATCCGGACTACTACCTACGAGCAGTACTTC | CASSIRTTTYEQYF
TRBJ1-1 | NA | NA | TRBV6-1 | TGTGCCAGCAGTAAAACCAGGAACACTGAAGCTTTCTTT | CASSKTRNTEAFF
TRBJ2-1 | TRBD2 | NA | TRBV30 | TGTGCCTGGAGAGGGACTAGCGGGAGGGTCTACAATGAGCAGTTCTTC | CAWRGTSGRVYNEQFF
TRBJ2-7 | TRBD1 | few | TRBV6-1 | TGTGCCAGCAGTGCGCCTGGGACAGGGTTGGCAGGGCAGTACTTC | CASSAPGTGLAGQYF
TRBJ2-2 | NA | NA | TRBV10-3 | TGTGCCATCGGGACCCCGAACACCGGGGAGCTGTTTTTT | CAIGTPNTGELFF
TRBJ2-5 | NA | NA | TRBV5-4 | TGTGCCAGCAGCTTGGACAGGAGGGGAGAGACCCAGTACTTC | CASSLDRRGETQYF